A single sample is the source of the 24 T cell receptor beta chains below, sequenced in a study of shared clonotypes between healthy human individuals. The method was immunoSEQ multiplex PCR; TCRdb's version includes in-frame clones alone and lacks a portion of them. The repertoire holds under 2,500,000 clones, with almost 96% as singletons. The sequencing sample was made of naive CD4+ T cells sorted from blood. Subset: CD45RA+ positively selected. Every receptor here comes from a man aged 18 to 30 in good health.

The chain uses TRBV4-1 and TRBJ2-3; 7 nucleotides match TRBD2. The CDR3 length is 19 residues. Germline loops: CDR1 MGHRA, CDR2 YSYEKL. Trimming removed 2 bases from V and 3 bases from J; junction bases left unmatched: 17. CDR3 region: CASSQPTSRTGRVTDTQYF. DNA for the CDR3: TGCGCCAGCAGCCAACCGACTAGCCGAACGGGGAGAGTGACAGATACGCAGTATTTT.

This chain connects TRBV18 to TRBJ1-3, with 8 nucleotides matching TRBD1. Losses at the gene ends were 6 bases for V and 3 bases for J; bases not matched to a gene: 4. CDR3 length: 14 residues. Germline-derived CDR1 and CDR2 are KGHSH and LQKENI. CDR3: CASSPDRGGNTIYF. CDR3 bases: TGTGCCAGCTCTCCCGACAGGGGTGGAAACACCATATATTTT.

The rearrangement links TRBV28 to TRBJ2-3; TRBD2 matches 11 bases. V lost 6 bases, J lost 0 bases, and 5 bases stayed unmatched. This CDR3 region has 16 residues. The germline CDR1 and CDR2 sequences are MDHEN and SYDVKM. As DNA, the CDR3 is TGTGCCAGCAGCTCGATAGCGGGGGGGAGCACAGATACGCAGTATTTT. It is translated as CASSSIAGGSTDTQYF.

This chain joins TRBV14 and TRBJ1-1; D call uncertain. V shed 2 bases and J shed 1 base, with 5 bases lying between them. The CDR3 is 13 residues long. Germline V gene data show CDR1 as SGHDN and CDR2 as FVKESK. CDR3 in DNA: TGTGCCAGCAGCCAACATGCGAACACTGAAGCTTTCTTT. Protein product: CASSQHANTEAFF.

The chain uses TRBV2 and TRBJ2-3; no clear D gene. The V and J ends lost 6 bases and 1 base respectively, with 14 bases between them. Germline-derived CDR1 and CDR2 are SNHLY and FYNNEI. CDR3 length equals 15 residues. CDR3 residues: CASRRSQIGTDTQYF. The CDR3 region has the DNA TGTGCCAGCAGACGATCGCAGATCGGCACAGATACGCAGTATTTT.

The rearrangement joins TRBV6-6 to TRBJ1-1, with D unresolved. The germline V gene encodes CDR1 MNHNY and CDR2 SVGAGI (reference sequence). The CDR3 loop spans 15 amino acids. Trimming shortened V by 5 bases and J by 4 bases, and 17 bases separated the two germline ends. The chain's CDR3 is CASSLHVAGSTEAFF. The CDR3 DNA sequence: TGTGCCAGCAGTCTCCACGTGGCCGGGAGCACTGAAGCTTTCTTT.

This rearrangement joins TRBV7-8 to TRBJ2-7; 10 bases are shared with TRBD2. Germline assignment: CDR1 SGHVS and CDR2 FQNEAQ. This CDR3 has 14 residues. V gave up 5 bases and J gave up 2 bases; unmatched junction bases: 3. CDR3 DNA sequence: TGTGCCAGCAGCGTTAGCGGGAGGACCTACGAGCAGTACTTC. This gives the protein CASSVSGRTYEQYF.

The chain couples TRBV10-2 to TRBJ2-7, with D possibly TRBD2 on 5 matching bases. The CDR3 extends over 13 amino acids. Germline lookup yields CDR1 WSHSY and CDR2 SAAADI. Trimming cost V 10 bases and J 3 bases, with 16 bases left between them. The CDR3 bases are TGCGCCACCGGTGGGGAGCCCGGCTACGAGCAGTACTTC. It translates to CATGGEPGYEQYF.

The CDR3 sequence: CASSPPEGTLTEAFF. As DNA, the CDR3 is TGTGCCAGCTCACCTCCGGAGGGGACACTAACTGAAGCTTTCTTT. The rearrangement uses TRBV18 and TRBJ1-1; a possible D gene is TRBD1 (6 bases). CDR1 and CDR2 (germline): KGHSH, LQKENI. The CDR3 contains 15 residues. The V end lost 3 bases, the J end lost 5 bases, and 16 bases lay between the germline ends. The entire variable domain, with the rest obtained from reference TRBV18 and TRBJ1-1, is as follows: NAGVMQNPRHLVRRRGQEARLRCSPMKGHSHVYWYRQLPEEGLKFMVYLQKENIIDESGMPKERFSAEFPKEGPSILRIQQVVRGDSAAYFCASSPPEGTLTEAFFGQGTRLTVV.

The chain links TRBV28 to TRBJ2-7, with a tentative D call TRBD1 (6 bases). V lost 6 bases to trimming and J lost 3 bases, with 15 bases between them. Per germline, CDR1 MDHEN and CDR2 SYDVKM. The CDR3 extends over 14 amino acids. The CDR3 is CASSPTGKIYEQYF. The CDR3 bases are TGTGCCAGCAGCCCAACAGGGAAAATCTACGAGCAGTACTTC.

The rearrangement joins TRBV14 to TRBJ2-3; D not resolved. V lost 0 bases to trimming and J lost 7 bases, with 5 bases between them. This CDR3 region has 12 residues. Germline-derived CDR1 and CDR2 are SGHDN and FVKESK. CDR3 amino acids: CASSQDRHTQYF. The CDR3, as DNA: TGTGCCAGCAGCCAAGATAGGCATACGCAGTATTTT.

This chain links TRBV30 with TRBJ1-1, with TRBD1 matching 8 bases. The V and J ends lost 3 bases and 4 bases, in that order; junction bases with no gene match: 7. This CDR3 contains 14 residues. CDR1 is GTSNPN, CDR2 SVGIG, per germline (reference sequence). The CDR3 is CAWRGVTGGTEAFF. The DNA of the CDR3 is TGTGCCTGGAGGGGGGTTACAGGGGGCACTGAAGCTTTCTTT.

Details on this clone: The sample has other DNA sequences that encode this CDR3 too. The chain couples TRBV7-2 to TRBJ2-5; D remains ambiguous. Germline CDR1 is SGHTA and CDR2 is FQGNSA. The CDR3 runs to 11 residues. Trimming took off 3 bases at V and 4 bases at J, with 3 bases between the two ends. For the CDR3, the DNA is TGTGCCAGCAGCTTGTCAGAGACCCAGTACTTC. It is translated as CASSLSETQYF. Combining the CDR3 with reference TRBV7-2 and TRBJ2-5 gives the whole variable domain GAGVSQSPSNKVTEKGKDVELRCDPISGHTALYWYRQSLGQGLEFLIYFQGNSAPDKSGLPSDRFSAERTGGSVSTLTIQRTQQEDSAVYLCASSLSETQYFGPGTRLLVL.

This chain joins TRBV10-2 and TRBJ1-1, with D perhaps matching TRBD1 (6 bases). V lost 9 bases and J lost 1, with 18 bases in between. Germline V gene sequence: CDR1 WSHSY, CDR2 SAAADI. This CDR3 is built from 15 residues. This CDR3 reads CASVPSTGPNTEAFF. The CDR3 bases are TGCGCCAGTGTACCTTCGACAGGACCGAACACTGAAGCTTTCTTT.

V gene TRBV5-8 combines with J gene TRBJ2-5; D is perhaps TRBD1 (5 bases). Trimming shortened V by 4 bases and J by 2 bases, and 15 bases separated the two germline ends. This CDR3 has 15 amino acids. Germline V gives CDR1 SGHTS, CDR2 YDEGEE. The CDR3 bases are TGTGCCAGCAGCCCCCTGCTCAGACAGCAAGAGACCCAGTACTTC. Its translation is CASSPLLRQQETQYF.

The V gene is TRBV19, the J gene TRBJ2-7; TRBD2 agrees at 14 bases. The CDR3 loop spans 19 amino acids. Germline CDR1 and CDR2: LNHDA and SQIVND (reference sequence). Trimming at V came to 1 base and at J to 0 bases, leaving 8 bases not matched to a gene. The CDR3 sequence: CASSIAAGTSGGYSYEQYF. The DNA of the CDR3 is TGTGCCAGTAGTATAGCAGCCGGGACTAGCGGGGGCTACTCCTACGAGCAGTACTTC.

Points on this clone: Other DNA sequences within the sample encode an identical CDR3. The CDR3 DNA is TGTGCCAGCAGCTTAGGCGCTAGCGGGAGCTACGAGCAGTACTTC. The encoded protein is CASSLGASGSYEQYF. The genes are TRBV7-2 and TRBJ2-7, with 10 positions matching TRBD2. Trimming at V came to 1 base and at J to 3 bases, leaving 3 bases not matched to a gene. Germline CDR1 is SGHTA and CDR2 is FQGNSA. The CDR3 is made up of 15 amino acids. The full variable domain, rest sourced from reference TRBV7-2 and TRBJ2-7, is GAGVSQSPSNKVTEKGKDVELRCDPISGHTALYWYRQSLGQGLEFLIYFQGNSAPDKSGLPSDRFSAERTGGSVSTLTIQRTQQEDSAVYLCASSLGASGSYEQYFGPGTRLTVT.

V is TRBV27 and J is TRBJ2-7; 10 positions match TRBD2. CDR3 length equals 16 residues. Unmatched junction bases numbered 6, after V lost 3 bases and J lost 1 base. Germline CDR1 reads MNHEY; CDR2 reads SMNVEV (reference sequence). In DNA form, the CDR3 reads TGTGCCAGCAGTTTCTCCCGGACTAGCGGTTCCTACGAGCAGTACTTC. Translating it yields CASSFSRTSGSYEQYF.

Turning to this clone: The same CDR3 is also encoded by other DNA sequences in this sample. V is TRBV18 and J is TRBJ1-3; 8 nucleotides match TRBD1. The CDR3 totals 16 residues. The germline CDR1 and CDR2 sequences are KGHSH and LQKENI. V lost 3 bases to trimming and J lost 1 base; unmatched junction nucleotides: 5. CDR3 bases: TGTGCCAGCTCACCTCCCAGGACAGGGTCTGGAAACACCATATATTTT. Translation: CASSPPRTGSGNTIYF. The full variable domain, rest sourced from reference TRBV18 and TRBJ1-3, is NAGVMQNPRHLVRRRGQEARLRCSPMKGHSHVYWYRQLPEEGLKFMVYLQKENIIDESGMPKERFSAEFPKEGPSILRIQQVVRGDSAAYFCASSPPRTGSGNTIYFGEGSWLTVV.

This CDR3 reads CASSRGTSYEQYF. CDR3 sequence (DNA): TGCGCCAGCAGCCGCGGGACTAGCTACGAGCAGTACTTC. The V gene is TRBV4-3, the J gene TRBJ2-7; TRBD2 agrees at 8 bases. CDR3 length: 13 amino acids. Germline-derived CDR1 and CDR2 are LGHNA and YSLEER. The ends lost 4 bases at V and 3 bases at J; junction bases unmatched: 2.

As for this clone: Other nucleotide sequences in the sample specify the same CDR3. The rearrangement links TRBV7-2 to TRBJ1-2; 7 nucleotides line up with TRBD1. With 1 base clipped from V and 3 bases from J, the junction kept 2 bases outside the gene matches. The germline gives CDR1 SGHTA, CDR2 FQGNSA. CDR3 length: 14 amino acids. The CDR3 protein is CASSLGTGDYGYTF. CDR3 bases: TGTGCCAGCAGCTTAGGGACAGGTGACTATGGCTACACCTTC.

Worth noting for this clone: The germline gene is not matched at one end of the junction; a read error may be the cause. The chain recombines TRBV7-7 with TRBJ2-5, with 9 bases matching TRBD2. This CDR3 has 15 amino acids. Germline lookup yields CDR1 SSHAT and CDR2 FNYEAQ (reference sequence). The CDR3 sequence: CASSLLAGYQETQYF. CDR3 nucleotide sequence: TGTGCTAGCAGCTTACTAGCGGGTTACCAAGAGACCCAGTACTTC.

This chain links TRBV7-6 with TRBJ1-1; D gene uncertain. V lost 6 bases and J lost 6, with 17 bases in between. There are 14 residues in the CDR3. CDR1 SGHVS and CDR2 FNYEAQ come from the germline V gene. Here the CDR3 DNA reads TGTGCCAGCAGTCCTGGTGGGAGGGTTGCTGAAGCTTTCTTT. Its protein product is CASSPGGRVAEAFF.

The V gene is TRBV29-1, the J gene TRBJ1-5; possibly TRBD1 for D (5 bases). Trimming removed 4 bases from V and 1 base from J, with 14 bases in between. Germline CDR1 reads SQVTM; CDR2 reads ANQGSEA. The CDR3 extends over 15 amino acids. DNA for the CDR3: TGCAGCGTTGCTCAAGGGGCGGGGAGCAATCAGCCCCAGCATTTT. Protein: CSVAQGAGSNQPQHF.